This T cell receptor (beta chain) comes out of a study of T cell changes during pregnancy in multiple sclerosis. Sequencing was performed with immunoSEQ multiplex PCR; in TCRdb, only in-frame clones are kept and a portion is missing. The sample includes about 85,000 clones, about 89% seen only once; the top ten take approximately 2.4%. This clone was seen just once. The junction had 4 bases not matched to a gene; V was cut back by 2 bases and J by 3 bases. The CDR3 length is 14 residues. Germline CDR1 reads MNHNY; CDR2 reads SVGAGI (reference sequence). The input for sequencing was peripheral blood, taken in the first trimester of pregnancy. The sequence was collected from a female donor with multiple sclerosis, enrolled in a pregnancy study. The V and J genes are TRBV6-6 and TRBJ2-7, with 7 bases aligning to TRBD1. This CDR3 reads CASSYPDRVYEQYF. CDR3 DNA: TGTGCCAGCAGTTACCCAGACAGGGTCTACGAGCAGTACTTC.